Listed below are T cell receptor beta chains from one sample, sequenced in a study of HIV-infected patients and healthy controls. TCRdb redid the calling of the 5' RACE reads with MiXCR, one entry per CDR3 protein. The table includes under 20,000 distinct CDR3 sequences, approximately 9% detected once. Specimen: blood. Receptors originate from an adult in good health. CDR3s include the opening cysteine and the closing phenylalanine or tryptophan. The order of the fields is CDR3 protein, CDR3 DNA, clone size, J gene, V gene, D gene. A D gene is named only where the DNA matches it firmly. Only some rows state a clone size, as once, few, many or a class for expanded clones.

CATTRGGYTEAFF,TGTGCCACCACAAGAGGGGGGTACACTGAAGCTTTCTTT,-,TRBJ1-1,TRBV12-3/TRBV12-4,-
CASSYEPGGTGGYTF,TGTGCCAGCAGCTACGAACCCGGGGGAACGGGAGGCTACACCTTC,many,TRBJ1-2,TRBV7-3,-
CASRKGLAGGFSEQFF,TGTGCCAGTAGGAAAGGCCTAGCGGGAGGGTTTAGTGAGCAGTTCTTC,medium-sized,TRBJ2-1,TRBV19,TRBD2
CASQPGLAPNEQFF,TGTGCCAGCCAGCCGGGACTAGCGCCGAATGAGCAGTTCTTC,many,TRBJ2-1,TRBV5-5,TRBD2
CASSWGQFQETQYF,TGTGCCAGTAGCTGGGGGCAATTCCAAGAGACCCAGTACTTC,many,TRBJ2-5,TRBV19,-
CASSQHTIAGLNRGFF,TGTGCCAGCAGCCAACATACAATAGCGGGACTAAACCGCGGGTTCTTC,many,TRBJ2-1,TRBV14,TRBD2
CSCPNQGAGTGELFF,TGCAGCTGCCCCAACCAGGGGGCGGGCACCGGGGAGCTGTTTTTT,few,TRBJ2-2,TRBV29-1,TRBD1
CASSLQTGTGANVLTF,TGTGCCAGCAGCCTGCAGACAGGGACTGGGGCCAACGTCCTGACTTTC,many,TRBJ2-6,TRBV7-6,TRBD1
CSASPRGGGNSYNEQFF,TGCAGTGCTAGCCCACGAGGAGGGGGAAACTCCTACAATGAGCAGTTCTTC,many,TRBJ2-1,TRBV20-1,-
CASSLGGENEQYF,TGTGCCAGCAGCTTAGGGGGAGAGAACGAGCAGTACTTC,many,TRBJ2-7,TRBV7-2,-
CASSQDQHLDTQYF,TGCGCCAGCAGCCAAGACCAGCATTTAGATACGCAGTATTTT,-,TRBJ2-3,TRBV4-3,-
CSVTWTSITEAFF,TGCAGCGTAACCTGGACGAGCATCACTGAAGCTTTCTTT,many,TRBJ1-1,TRBV29-1,-
CASSSRPGYTEAFF,TGTGCCAGCAGTTCTCGCCCAGGGTACACTGAAGCTTTCTTT,many,TRBJ1-1,TRBV28,-
CASSDGTGGADTQYF,TGTGCCAGCAGTGACGGGACAGGGGGCGCAGATACGCAGTATTTT,medium-sized,TRBJ2-3,TRBV6-4,TRBD1
CSAPRRDLQETQYF,TGCAGTGCTCCGAGACGGGACTTACAAGAGACCCAGTACTTC,many,TRBJ2-5,TRBV20-1,-
CASSLDGNSYNEQFF,TGTGCCAGCAGCCTGGACGGGAACTCCTACAATGAGCAGTTCTTC,-,TRBJ2-1,TRBV5-4,-
CSVEKSSLGTDTQYF,TGCAGCGTTGAAAAGAGTAGTCTCGGCACAGATACGCAGTATTTT,many,TRBJ2-3,TRBV29-1,-
CASSHQGQKQFF,TGTGCCAGCAGCCACCAAGGACAGAAACAGTTCTTC,many,TRBJ2-1,TRBV3-1,-
CASNPLRQNTDTQYF,TGTGCCAGCAACCCCCTAAGACAGAACACAGATACGCAGTATTTT,-,TRBJ2-3,TRBV7-8,-
CASSLGAGINTEAFF,TGTGCCAGCAGCTTAGGGGCCGGGATTAACACTGAAGCTTTCTTT,medium-sized,TRBJ1-1,TRBV11-2,-
CASSLFQGFLETQYF,TGTGCCAGCAGCTTGTTTCAGGGTTTCTTGGAGACCCAGTACTTC,many,TRBJ2-5,TRBV5-6,-
CASLRTYNTDTQYF,TGTGCCAGCCTTCGGACGTACAACACAGATACGCAGTATTTT,few,TRBJ2-3,TRBV12-3/TRBV12-4,-
CASSPAGAGNEQFF,TGTGCCAGCAGCCCCGCGGGGGCGGGTAATGAGCAGTTCTTC,many,TRBJ2-1,TRBV6-2/TRBV6-3,-
CASRGPYEQYF,TGTGCCAGCAGGGGGCCCTACGAGCAGTACTTC,few,TRBJ2-7,TRBV7-2,-
CSARRLAGSTDTQYF,TGCAGTGCGAGAAGACTAGCGGGAAGCACAGATACGCAGTATTTT,many,TRBJ2-3,TRBV20-1,TRBD2
CSARDLGVGQPQHF,TGCAGTGCTAGAGATTTAGGGGTGGGTCAGCCCCAGCATTTT,many,TRBJ1-5,TRBV20-1,-
CSARDALAGGSSYNEQFF,TGCAGTGCTAGAGATGCACTAGCGGGAGGTAGCTCCTACAATGAGCAGTTCTTC,many,TRBJ2-1,TRBV20-1,TRBD2
CASSIGPGDYQETQYF,TGTGCCAGTAGTATAGGACCGGGTGACTACCAAGAGACCCAGTACTTC,few,TRBJ2-5,TRBV19,-
CASSIWAGQDLSYEQYF,TGTGCCAGTAGTATATGGGCTGGGCAGGACCTATCCTACGAGCAGTACTTC,many,TRBJ2-7,TRBV19,-
CASSPFDMRETQYF,TGTGCCAGCTCACCATTTGACATGCGAGAGACCCAGTACTTC,few,TRBJ2-5,TRBV18,-
CASSQHRVYQETQYF,TGTGCCAGCAGCCAACACAGGGTTTACCAAGAGACCCAGTACTTC,many,TRBJ2-5,TRBV6-2/TRBV6-3,-
CASTRKAGSSYEQYF,TGTGCCAGCACCCGTAAAGCGGGTAGTTCCTACGAGCAGTACTTC,many,TRBJ2-7,TRBV7-2,-
CASSPSGHTGSSSYEQYF,TGTGCCAGCTCCCCGTCCGGCCATACGGGATCCAGCTCCTACGAGCAGTACTTC,medium-sized,TRBJ2-7,TRBV18,-
CATKRGDSGQPQHF,TGCGCCACCAAGAGGGGGGATTCAGGTCAGCCCCAGCATTTT,-,TRBJ1-5,TRBV10-2,-
CSVELEYSNTEAFF,TGCAGCGTTGAACTAGAGTACTCGAACACTGAAGCTTTCTTT,few,TRBJ1-1,TRBV29-1,-
CASSLGNYGETQYF,TGCGCCAGCAGCTTGGGCAACTACGGAGAGACCCAGTACTTC,medium-sized,TRBJ2-5,TRBV5-1,-
CASSYFRGNTGELFF,TGTGCCAGCAGTTACTTCCGCGGAAACACCGGGGAGCTGTTTTTT,many,TRBJ2-2,TRBV6-6,-
CSARAGTYEQYF,TGCAGTGCTAGAGCGGGGACTTACGAGCAGTACTTC,-,TRBJ2-7,TRBV20-1,-
CASSTGRQYYNSPLHF,TGTGCCAGCAGCACGGGCAGGCAATACTATAATTCACCCCTCCACTTT,-,TRBJ1-6,TRBV6-5,-
CSVEDPGLAGNEQFF,TGCAGCGTTGAAGATCCGGGACTAGCGGGTAATGAGCAGTTCTTC,medium-sized,TRBJ2-1,TRBV29-1,TRBD2
CASSFSSDTQYF,TGTGCCAGCAGTTTTTCTTCAGATACGCAGTATTTT,many,TRBJ2-3,TRBV28,-
CASSRTGVSDEQFF,TGCGCCAGCAGTCGGACAGGGGTTTCCGATGAGCAGTTCTTC,many,TRBJ2-1,TRBV5-1,TRBD1
CASSQDSLGGYEQYF,TGTGCCAGCAGCCAAGATTCCTTGGGAGGATACGAGCAGTACTTC,few,TRBJ2-7,TRBV14,-
CASSPLVGDQPQHF,TGTGCCAGCAGTCCTCTGGTGGGGGATCAGCCCCAGCATTTT,many,TRBJ1-5,TRBV7-9,-
CASSLAGGITDTQYF,TGTGCCAGCAGCTTAGCGGGGGGGATCACAGATACGCAGTATTTT,medium-sized,TRBJ2-3,TRBV7-6,TRBD2